Following are 23 T cell receptor beta chains from one sample sequenced in a study of T cell changes during pregnancy in multiple sclerosis. Method: immunoSEQ multiplex PCR; TCRdb's copy keeps in-frame clones and lacks some. The sample lists about 35,000 clones, roughly nine tenths seen once, with 0.7% to 0.85% in the top ten. This specimen consisted of CD4+ T cells from peripheral blood mononuclear cells, obtained after pregnancy. These receptors all come from a female donor in good health, enrolled as a control in a pregnancy study.

The chain links TRBV27 to TRBJ2-2, with unresolved D. Germline CDR1 is MNHEY and CDR2 is SMNVEV (reference sequence). The V end was cut by 3 bases, the J end by 0 bases, with 8 bases between. The CDR3 extends over 15 amino acids. CDR3 loop: CASSLGRTNTGELFF. CDR3 coding DNA: TGTGCCAGCAGTTTGGGCAGGACGAACACCGGGGAGCTGTTTTTT.

The CDR3 nucleotides read TGTGCCAGCAGTTCCCGGAATTTTGGGGAGTATCAGCCCCAGCATTTT. Protein: CASSSRNFGEYQPQHF. The V and J genes are TRBV6-5 and TRBJ1-5; no clear D. The V end was cut by 4 bases, the J end by 5 bases, with 18 bases between. The CDR3 covers 16 residues. From germline, CDR1 is MNHEY and CDR2 SVGAGI.

This clone has more than one count but fewer than ten. The chain uses TRBV5-5 and TRBJ1-1; 7 nucleotides line up with TRBD1. Looked up from germline, CDR1 is SGHKS and CDR2 is YYEKEE (reference sequence). This CDR3 comprises 14 residues. V shed 2 bases, J shed 1 base, and the junction held 2 bases outside the gene matches. CDR3 in amino acids: CASSLRTGNTEAFF. The CDR3 nucleotides are TGTGCCAGCAGCTTACGGACAGGGAACACTGAAGCTTTCTTT.

The gene calls are TRBV5-1 and TRBJ2-1; 9 bases are a match to TRBD1. Germline-derived CDR1 and CDR2 are SGHRS and YFSETQ. Germline trimming cut 0 bases from V and 8 bases from J; bases unmatched to any gene: 9. The CDR3 sequence is 16 residues long. The CDR3: CASSLAGTGRGHEQFF. CDR3 sequence (DNA): TGCGCCAGCAGCTTGGCCGGGACAGGGAGGGGCCATGAGCAGTTCTTC.

The rearrangement joins TRBV5-6 to TRBJ2-1, with 12 bases identical to TRBD2. Germline lookup yields CDR1 SGHDT and CDR2 YYEEEE. The ends lost 0 bases at V and 9 bases at J; junction bases unmatched: 7. The CDR3 is 16 amino acids. The CDR3 DNA sequence: TGTGCCAGCAGCTTGGAAAGACTAGCGGGAGTTAGTGAGCAGTTCTTC. Its protein is CASSLERLAGVSEQFF.

This chain connects TRBV7-2 to TRBJ2-2; perhaps TRBD2 as D (7 bases). Per germline, CDR1 SGHTA and CDR2 FQGNSA. With 5 bases removed from V and 5 bases from J, the gap between germline ends came to 12 bases. This CDR3 is built from 14 residues. In DNA form, the CDR3 reads TGTGCCAGCAGCCAGGGGCGGGGGACCGGGGAGCTGTTTTTT. It translates to CASSQGRGTGELFF.

This chain joins TRBV28 and TRBJ2-4, with 7 bases matching TRBD1. The germline V gene has CDR1 MDHEN and CDR2 SYDVKM. The CDR3 is made up of 17 amino acids. V was clipped by 5 bases and J by 1 base; unmatched bases: 11. In DNA, the CDR3 is TGTGCCAGCAGTCTACCGACAGGGCCTGGGGCCAAAAACATTCAGTACTTC. This codes for CASSLPTGPGAKNIQYF. The full variable domain, its missing parts supplied by reference TRBV28 and TRBJ2-4, is DVKVTQSSRYLVKRTGEKVFLECVQDMDHENMFWYRQDPGLGLRLIYFSYDVKMKEKGDIPEGYSVSREKKERFSLILESASTNQTSMYLCASSLPTGPGAKNIQYFGAGTRLSVL.

This chain uses TRBV5-5 with TRBJ2-7; 14 nucleotides agree with TRBD2. V lost 4 bases and J lost 5; bases outside the gene matches: 8. Germline CDR1 SGHKS, CDR2 YYEKEE (reference sequence). CDR3 size: 16 residues. CDR3 nucleotide sequence: TGTGCCAGCAGCCCCCGACTAGCGGGGGGGTCCGACGAGCAGTACTTC. Translation: CASSPRLAGGSDEQYF.

CDR3: CASSLGGASEAFF. The DNA of the CDR3 is TGCGCCAGCAGCTTGGGGGGCGCATCTGAAGCTTTCTTT. The gene calls are TRBV5-1 and TRBJ1-1; tentatively, D is TRBD1 (5 bases). V was shortened by 0 bases and J by 6 bases, with 9 bases between the two germline ends. From germline, CDR1 is SGHRS and CDR2 YFSETQ. The CDR3 consists of 13 residues.

This rearrangement joins TRBV21-1 to TRBJ1-1. TRBV21-1 is an annotated pseudogene. There are 13 residues in the CDR3. The CDR3 here is CASGGVADTEAFF. The CDR3 coding sequence is TGTGCCAGTGGGGGGGTGGCGGACACTGAAGCTTTCTTT.

A remark on this clone: The junction departs from the called germline gene at one end, perhaps through a read error. The J gene is TRBJ2-3, the V gene TRBV5-1, with D possibly TRBD1 on 5 matching bases. Germline values: CDR1 SGHRS, CDR2 YFSETQ. This CDR3 contains 15 residues. CDR3 protein: CASSWGLGSTDTQYF. CDR3 DNA: TGCGCCAGCAGCTGGGGCCTCGGTAGCACCGATACGCAGTATTTT.

The chain is built from TRBV7-2 and TRBJ1-5; 7 bases align to TRBD1. With 0 bases clipped from V and 5 bases from J, the junction kept 13 bases outside the gene matches. Germline V gene data show CDR1 as SGHTA and CDR2 as FQGNSA. There are 18 residues in the CDR3. CDR3 bases: TGTGCCAGCAGCTTAGCTCCCCCCGACAGGGCTTCCCATCAGCCCCAGCATTTT. It encodes CASSLAPPDRASHQPQHF.

This chain connects TRBV9 to TRBJ1-1; TRBD1 is a possible D gene (6 bases). The ends were cut back, 3 bases at V and 4 bases at J, with 19 bases in the middle. CDR1 is SGDLS, CDR2 YYNGEE, per germline. This CDR3 contains 16 residues. This CDR3 is CASSASGGRGLTEAFF. DNA of the CDR3: TGTGCCAGCAGCGCCTCCGGTGGCAGGGGCCTCACTGAAGCTTTCTTT.

The chain links TRBV13 to TRBJ1-1; D call uncertain. The germline gives CDR1 PRHDT, CDR2 FYEKMQ (reference sequence). V lost 5 bases and J 4 bases, leaving 17 bases between the germline ends. This CDR3 spans 15 amino acids. CDR3 region: CASSPRGGKSTEAFF. CDR3 nucleotide sequence: TGTGCCAGCAGCCCCCGCGGAGGGAAGTCCACTGAAGCTTTCTTT.

This clone was counted a few times. The chain has TRBV29-1 and TRBJ2-4; 7 bases agree with TRBD1. The germline V gene has CDR1 SQVTM and CDR2 ANQGSEA. Losses at the gene ends were 7 bases for V and 8 bases for J; bases not matched to a gene: 11. The CDR3 length is 13 residues. The CDR3 DNA sequence: TGCAGCGCGGTTACCCAGGGGGTGGACATTCAGTACTTC. Amino acids: CSAVTQGVDIQYF. Drawing the rest from reference TRBV29-1 and TRBJ2-4, the complete variable domain is SAVISQKPSRDICQRGTSLTIQCQVDSQVTMMFWYRQQPGQSLTLIATANQGSEATYESGFVIDKFPISRPNLTFSTLTVSNMSPEDSSIYLCSAVTQGVDIQYFGAGTRLSVL.

The chain carries TRBV6-6 and TRBJ2-1; D gene ambiguous. Trimming stripped 5 bases from V and 6 bases from J, with 11 bases between. This CDR3 is built from 13 residues. Germline assignment: CDR1 MNHNY and CDR2 SVGAGI (reference sequence). CDR3 in amino acids: CASSAWAGNEQFF. DNA for the CDR3: TGTGCCAGCAGTGCCTGGGCTGGCAATGAGCAGTTCTTC.

V gene TRBV10-1 combines with J gene TRBJ2-1, with 11 positions matching TRBD2. Germline-derived CDR1 and CDR2 are WNHNN and SYGVQD (reference sequence). CDR3 length equals 15 residues. V trimming: 7 bases; J trimming: 5 bases; junction bases outside the gene matches: 7. The CDR3 DNA reads as TGCGCCAGCAATCCCGGGACTAGCGGTAACAATGAGCAGTTCTTC. This encodes CASNPGTSGNNEQFF.

The rearrangement joins TRBV5-1 to TRBJ2-7; D is unresolved. Germline-derived CDR1 and CDR2 are SGHRS and YFSETQ. Trimming cost V 1 base and J 0 bases, with 5 bases left between them. The CDR3 is made up of 13 amino acids. CDR3 bases: TGCGCCAGCAGCTTGAGCAACTCCTACGAGCAGTACTTC. It is translated as CASSLSNSYEQYF.

The chain couples TRBV18 to TRBJ2-1; TRBD2 aligns across 7 bases. This CDR3 has 14 residues. Germline CDR1 KGHSH, CDR2 LQKENI. V shed 9 bases, J shed 7 bases, and the junction held 12 bases outside the gene matches. This CDR3 reads CARSSRTRTNEQFF. Written as DNA, the CDR3 is TGTGCCAGATCCTCCCGGACTAGAACTAATGAGCAGTTCTTC.

This chain joins TRBV5-1 and TRBJ2-3; D is possibly TRBD2 (5 bases). The CDR3 loop spans 13 amino acids. CDR1 and CDR2 (germline): SGHRS, YFSETQ. Trimming took 0 bases from V and 3 from J, leaving 5 bases between them. As DNA, the CDR3 is TGCGCCAGCAGCTTGGGGAGGACAGATACGCAGTATTTT. Translation: CASSLGRTDTQYF.

The chain joins TRBV12-5 to TRBJ2-5; 8 nucleotides align to TRBD2. The J segment lost 5 bases and the V segment lost 3 bases, leaving 5 bases of the junction unmatched. CDR1 and CDR2 from the germline V gene are LGHNT and FRNRAP. CDR3 length: 14 amino acids. CDR3: CASGLAGVSETQYF. The CDR3 DNA sequence: TGTGCTAGTGGTTTAGCGGGGGTATCGGAGACCCAGTACTTC.

This chain joins TRBV29-1 and TRBJ2-5, with TRBD2 matching 7 bases. Germline-derived CDR1 and CDR2 are SQVTM and ANQGSEA. The V segment lost 3 bases and the J segment 2 bases; nucleotides outside the gene matches: 3. This CDR3 has 13 residues. The DNA for the CDR3 is TGCAGCGTTGACTCGGGACTACAAGAGACCCAGTACTTC. It codes for CSVDSGLQETQYF.

The gene calls are TRBV5-5 and TRBJ1-5; a possible D gene is TRBD1 (6 bases). CDR1 and CDR2 (germline): SGHKS, YYEKEE (reference sequence). The CDR3 loop spans 14 amino acids. V lost 3 bases and J 2 bases, leaving 9 bases between the germline ends. The CDR3 DNA is TGTGCCAGCAGCTCACGGACAGGCAATCAGCCCCAGCATTTT. Translated, it gives CASSSRTGNQPQHF.